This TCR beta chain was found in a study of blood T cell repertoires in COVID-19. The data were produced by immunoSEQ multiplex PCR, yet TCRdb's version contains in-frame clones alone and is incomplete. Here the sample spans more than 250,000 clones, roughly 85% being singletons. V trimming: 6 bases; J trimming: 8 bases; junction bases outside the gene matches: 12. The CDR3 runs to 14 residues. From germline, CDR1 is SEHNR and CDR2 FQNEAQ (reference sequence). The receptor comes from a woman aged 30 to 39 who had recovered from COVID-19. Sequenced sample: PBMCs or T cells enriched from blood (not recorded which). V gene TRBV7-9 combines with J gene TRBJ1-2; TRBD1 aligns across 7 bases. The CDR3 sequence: CASSWEGGGGGYTF. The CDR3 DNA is TGTGCCAGCAGTTGGGAAGGGGGCGGAGGAGGCTACACCTTC.